This passage covers 32 T cell receptor beta chains from one sample sequenced in a study of cytotoxic CD8 clonotypes in ibrutinib-treated CLL. Generated by immunoSEQ multiplex PCR, the TCRdb table keeps only in-frame clones and is missing some. This table has around 92,000 clones, around 77% appearing once. The sample consisted of PBMCs, taken after 24 months of ibrutinib treatment. The receptor source for this set is a human donor with chronic lymphocytic leukemia.

The gene calls are TRBV5-4 and TRBJ2-5; no clear D. Between the trimmed V and J ends, which lost 4 bases and 3 bases, there was a span of 13 bases. Germline V gene sequence: CDR1 SGHNT, CDR2 YYREEE (reference sequence). This CDR3 is built from 14 residues. The CDR3 DNA reads as TGTGCCAGCAGCCACAACCGGCAAAAAGAGACCCAGTACTTC. This encodes CASSHNRQKETQYF. Full variable domain (rest looked up from reference TRBV5-4 and TRBJ2-5): ETGVTQSPTHLIKTRGQQVTLRCSSQSGHNTVSWYQQALGQGPQFIFQYYREEENGRGNFPPRFSGLQFPNYSSELNVNALELDDSALYLCASSHNRQKETQYFGPGTRLLVL.

This clone was counted a single time. This sequence joins TRBV6-4 and TRBJ2-7, with TRBD1 matching 8 bases. Unmatched junction bases numbered 5, after V lost 6 bases and J lost 1 base. Per germline, CDR1 MRHNA and CDR2 SNTAGT. CDR3 size: 14 residues. The CDR3 nucleotides read TGTGCCAGCAGGCCTGGACAGGGATCCTACGAGCAGTACTTC. Its translation: CASRPGQGSYEQYF.

The V call is TRBV4-3, the J call TRBJ2-1; 9 bases line up with TRBD1. Germline lookup yields CDR1 LGHNA and CDR2 YSLEER. J lost 6 bases, V lost 1 base, and 4 bases had no gene match. The CDR3 sequence is 15 residues long. In DNA form, the CDR3 reads TGCGCCAGCAGCCAAGCGTGGACAGGGGTCAATGAGCAGTTCTTC. It yields the protein CASSQAWTGVNEQFF.

This clone was seen a handful of times. The chain joins TRBV7-2 to TRBJ2-7; no reliable D call. The germline CDR1 and CDR2 sequences are SGHTA and FQGNSA. The V and J ends lost 5 bases and 0 bases respectively, with 8 bases between them. This CDR3 comprises 13 residues. CDR3 protein: CASSPRSSYEQYF. CDR3 nucleotides: TGTGCCAGCAGCCCCAGAAGCTCCTACGAGCAGTACTTC.

The sample holds one count of this clone. The chain carries TRBV6-1 and TRBJ1-3; no clear D gene. Trimming removed 4 bases from V and 0 bases from J, with 22 bases in between. The CDR3 loop spans 19 amino acids. The germline gives CDR1 MNHNS, CDR2 SASEGT. The CDR3, as DNA: TGTGCCAGCAGTGCGTCGCGGGTAGAGAACCCAAACTCTGGAAACACCATATATTTT. This gives the protein CASSASRVENPNSGNTIYF.

This clone appeared a few times. The chain recombines TRBV28 with TRBJ1-5, with unresolved D. The length of the CDR3 is 12 residues. V lost 5 bases and J lost 5, with 7 bases in between. In germline, CDR1 is MDHEN, CDR2 SYDVKM. The CDR3, as DNA: TGTGCCAGCAGTGCCCTTTATCAGCCCCAGCATTTT. As protein: CASSALYQPQHF.

V usage is TRBV11-1 and J usage is TRBJ2-5, with 11 nucleotides matching TRBD2. The CDR3 totals 16 residues. Germline V gene sequence: CDR1 SGHAT, CDR2 FQDESV (reference sequence). J lost 4 bases, V lost 2 bases, and 6 bases had no gene match. For the CDR3, the DNA is TGTGCCAGCAGCTTATTCTTAGCGGGAGGGGGAGAGACCCAGTACTTC. It specifies CASSLFLAGGGETQYF.

The chain couples TRBV15 to TRBJ2-3; D is undetermined. The V gene lost 4 bases and the J gene lost 4 bases, with 9 bases spanning the gap. There are 13 residues in the CDR3. Germline V lookup: CDR1 LNHNV, CDR2 YYDKDF (reference sequence). As DNA, the CDR3 is TGTGCCACCAGCATGGGAAACCCAGATACGCAGTATTTT. Protein sequence: CATSMGNPDTQYF. Based on the CDR3 plus reference TRBV15 and TRBJ2-3, the full variable domain is DAMVIQNPRYQVTQFGKPVTLSCSQTLNHNVMYWYQQKSSQAPKLLFHYYDKDFNNEADTPDNFQSRRPNTSFCFLDIRSPGLGDTAMYLCATSMGNPDTQYFGPGTRLTVL.

The V gene is TRBV6-1, the J gene TRBJ1-2, with 7 bases identical to TRBD1. CDR3 length equals 13 residues. CDR1 and CDR2 (germline): MNHNS, SASEGT. CDR3: CATGSSGLYGYTF. CDR3 sequence (DNA): TGTGCGACAGGGTCTTCCGGGCTCTATGGCTACACCTTC.

The V call is TRBV4-1, the J call TRBJ1-2, with a possible D match to TRBD1 (5 bases). The CDR3 totals 15 residues. Between the trimmed V and J ends, which lost 1 base and 0 bases, there was a span of 9 bases. Per the germline V gene, CDR1 is MGHRA and CDR2 is YSYEKL. The CDR3 is CASSQVWTTNYGYTF. The CDR3 bases are TGCGCCAGCAGCCAAGTGTGGACAACTAACTATGGCTACACCTTC.

The V call is TRBV14, the J call TRBJ1-1; 12 bases are shared with TRBD1. J lost 5 bases, V lost 4 bases, and 8 bases had no gene match. This CDR3 spans 16 amino acids. The germline gives CDR1 SGHDN, CDR2 FVKESK. The CDR3 coding sequence is TGTGCCAGCAGCCTCACAAGGGGACAGGGGGCGACTGAAGCTTTCTTT. Amino acids: CASSLTRGQGATEAFF.

The CDR3 DNA is TGCGCCAGCAGCTTGACGGGTTCTACATACAATGAGCAGTTCTTC. Translated, it gives CASSLTGSTYNEQFF. The chain couples TRBV5-1 to TRBJ2-1, with D unresolved. The CDR3 loop spans 15 amino acids. CDR1 SGHRS and CDR2 YFSETQ come from the germline V gene. The ends were cut back, 1 base at V and 4 bases at J, with 12 bases in the middle.

The CDR3 region is CASSLGATGPGQPQHF. In DNA, the CDR3 is TGTGCCAGCAGCTTGGGGGCGACAGGGCCGGGTCAGCCCCAGCATTTT. The chain has TRBV5-6 and TRBJ1-5, with 7 bases matching TRBD1. This CDR3 region has 16 residues. V lost 0 bases, J lost 6 bases, and 9 bases stayed unmatched. Looked up from germline, CDR1 is SGHDT and CDR2 is YYEEEE.

The CDR3 protein is CASSLGGRVDYGYTF. The CDR3 coding sequence is TGTGCCAGCAGTTTAGGGGGGCGCGTGGACTATGGCTACACCTTC. The V gene is TRBV28, the J gene TRBJ1-2, with a weak D call TRBD1 (6 bases). The V gene's germline CDR1 is MDHEN and CDR2 SYDVKM. The CDR3 is 15 amino acids. Trimming shortened V by 2 bases and J by 3 bases, and 13 bases separated the two germline ends.

The chain combines TRBV19 with TRBJ1-4, with D unresolved. V dropped 6 bases and J dropped 7 bases, with 15 bases sitting between them. This CDR3 region has 14 residues. Looked up from germline, CDR1 is LNHDA and CDR2 is SQIVND (reference sequence). CDR3 bases: TGTGCCAGTAGCTCCATACAGCTTGGTGAAAAACTGTTTTTT. It yields the protein CASSSIQLGEKLFF.

In this sample, this clone turned up a few times. The chain has TRBV7-9 and TRBJ2-5; 7 positions match TRBD2. The germline V gene has CDR1 SEHNR and CDR2 FQNEAQ (reference sequence). The length of the CDR3 is 11 residues. CDR3 amino acids: CAGGAGETQYF. In nucleotides, the CDR3 is TGTGCGGGAGGGGCGGGAGAGACCCAGTACTTC.

The chain recombines TRBV14 with TRBJ2-2, with D possibly matching TRBD2 (6 bases). The CDR3 extends over 15 amino acids. In germline, CDR1 is SGHDN, CDR2 FVKESK. Trimming removed 3 bases at V and 5 bases at J, with 13 bases between. Here the CDR3 DNA reads TGTGCCAGCAGCCACGGGGGAAAGAAAACCGGGGAGCTGTTTTTT. Protein product: CASSHGGKKTGELFF. The variable domain in full, completed from reference TRBV14 and TRBJ2-2, reads EAGVTQFPSHSVIEKGQTVTLRCDPISGHDNLYWYRRVMGKEIKFLLHFVKESKQDESGMPNNRFLAERTGGTYSTLKVQPAELEDSGVYFCASSHGGKKTGELFFGEGSRLTVL.

This sequence joins TRBV6-4 and TRBJ2-2, with 12 bases fitting TRBD2. The junction had 0 bases not matched to a gene; V was cut back by 6 bases and J by 1 base. The CDR3 runs 15 residues. The germline V gene has CDR1 MRHNA and CDR2 SNTAGT. The chain's CDR3 is CASRGLAGNTGELFF. CDR3 DNA: TGTGCCAGCAGGGGACTAGCGGGGAACACCGGGGAGCTGTTTTTT.

This clone was observed a few times. The V and J genes are TRBV15 and TRBJ1-3; TRBD1 agrees at 8 bases. Germline loops: CDR1 LNHNV, CDR2 YYDKDF (reference sequence). The CDR3 extends over 17 amino acids. The trim removed 2 bases at V and 4 bases at J, leaving 10 bases unmatched. This CDR3 reads CATSRNGQGRTGNTIYF. The CDR3 bases are TGTGCCACCAGCAGAAACGGACAGGGAAGAACGGGAAACACCATATATTTT.

The V gene is TRBV28, the J gene TRBJ1-4; the D is unclear. Trimming removed 5 bases from V and 4 bases from J, with 17 bases in between. CDR3 length: 16 residues. Germline V gene data show CDR1 as MDHEN and CDR2 as SYDVKM. The CDR3 is CASSHLIRTYNEKLFF. CDR3 DNA sequence: TGTGCCAGCAGTCACCTAATCAGGACCTATAATGAAAAACTGTTTTTT.

This sequence joins TRBV14 and TRBJ1-5; D gene unclear. Germline V gives CDR1 SGHDN, CDR2 FVKESK. This CDR3 spans 17 amino acids. With 1 base removed from V and 2 bases from J, the gap between germline ends came to 15 bases. For the CDR3, the DNA is TGTGCCAGCAGCCAAGTGAGACGCCGGTGGGGCAATCAGCCCCAGCATTTT. Protein product: CASSQVRRRWGNQPQHF.

The CDR3 coding sequence is TGTGCCAGCTCACAAAGCTCCTACAATGAGCAGTTCTTC. Protein product: CASSQSSYNEQFF. The V call is TRBV18, the J call TRBJ2-1, with D uncertain. Germline CDR1 reads KGHSH; CDR2 reads LQKENI. Trimming removed 4 bases at V and 0 bases at J, with 4 bases between. The CDR3 covers 13 residues.

The chain is built from TRBV7-3 and TRBJ2-3; 8 nucleotides agree with TRBD1. The V and J ends lost 3 bases and 0 bases, in that order; junction bases with no gene match: 2. Germline V gene sequence: CDR1 SGHTA, CDR2 FQGTGA. This CDR3 has 15 residues. The DNA for the CDR3 is TGTGCCAGCAGCTTCGGACAGGGAAGCACAGATACGCAGTATTTT. Its protein is CASSFGQGSTDTQYF.

The J gene is TRBJ1-1, the V gene TRBV28; possibly TRBD1 for D (5 bases). The CDR3 sequence is 13 residues long. Germline V gene sequence: CDR1 MDHEN, CDR2 SYDVKM. Trimming pared 5 bases from V and 0 bases from J, leaving 7 bases between. CDR3 sequence (DNA): TGTGCCAGCAGTCTCAGGGTGAACACTGAAGCTTTCTTT. Amino acid sequence: CASSLRVNTEAFF.

The chain couples TRBV4-2 to TRBJ1-5, with D possibly matching TRBD1 (5 bases). V lost 6 bases, J lost 8 bases, and 14 bases lay in between. The CDR3 totals 13 residues. CDR1 and CDR2 (germline): LGHNA, YNFKEQ. The CDR3 loop is CASSLEGREPQHF. The CDR3 DNA reads TGTGCCAGCAGTCTCGAGGGGAGGGAGCCCCAGCATTTT.

The rearrangement uses TRBV27 and TRBJ1-6; TRBD1 matches at 9 bases. The V gene's germline CDR1 is MNHEY and CDR2 SMNVEV (reference sequence). This CDR3 is 13 amino acids long. V trimming: 9 bases; J trimming: 10 bases; junction bases outside the gene matches: 7. CDR3 coding DNA: TGTGCCAGTTTCTGGACAGGGGACTCACCCCTCCACTTT. Its translation: CASFWTGDSPLHF.

This clone was seen once. The chain combines TRBV19 with TRBJ2-1; D remains ambiguous. Deletions cut 3 bases from V and 5 bases from J, with 20 bases between. CDR3 length: 17 residues. Germline V CDR1 and CDR2: LNHDA, SQIVND (reference sequence). In DNA form, the CDR3 reads TGTGCCAGTAGTATGAAAGTCCGGGTCCACCTCCACAATGAGCAGTTCTTC. Its translation is CASSMKVRVHLHNEQFF.

The V and J genes are TRBV6-5 and TRBJ1-1; D uncertain. V was trimmed by 2 bases and J by 6 bases, leaving 16 bases between them. Germline CDR1 MNHEY, CDR2 SVGAGI. This CDR3 contains 15 residues. CDR3 coding DNA: TGTGCCAGCAGTTACGGGTTCAAACGAGGGCCTGAAGCTTTCTTT. Amino acids: CASSYGFKRGPEAFF.

This clone has just a few counts. The V call is TRBV7-9, the J call TRBJ2-5; 10 bases fit TRBD1. The length of the CDR3 is 15 residues. V shed 3 bases and J 5 bases; nucleotides not matched to a gene: 6. Germline CDR1 and CDR2: SEHNR and FQNEAQ (reference sequence). CDR3 region: CASSFGTGAGETQYF. CDR3 DNA: TGTGCCAGCAGCTTCGGGACAGGGGCTGGGGAGACCCAGTACTTC.

The V call is TRBV10-3, the J call TRBJ2-3, with 8 nucleotides matching TRBD2. This CDR3 is built from 14 residues. J lost 3 bases, V lost 4 bases, and 3 bases had no gene match. Germline V gene lookup returns CDR1 ENHRY and CDR2 SYGVKD. CDR3 residues: CAISASGRTDTQYF. In nucleotides, the CDR3 is TGTGCCATCAGTGCCAGCGGGAGAACAGATACGCAGTATTTT.

This clone was observed a few times. V gene TRBV5-4 combines with J gene TRBJ2-7, with unresolved D. The germline gives CDR1 SGHNT, CDR2 YYREEE (reference sequence). The ends were cut back, 2 bases at V and 5 bases at J, with 17 bases in the middle. The CDR3 is 15 amino acids. The CDR3 reads CASSLDARSGDEQYF. CDR3 nucleotide sequence: TGTGCCAGCAGCTTAGATGCCAGGTCAGGAGACGAGCAGTACTTC. Filled out from reference TRBV5-4 and TRBJ2-7, the complete variable domain reads ETGVTQSPTHLIKTRGQQVTLRCSSQSGHNTVSWYQQALGQGPQFIFQYYREEENGRGNFPPRFSGLQFPNYSSELNVNALELDDSALYLCASSLDARSGDEQYFGPGTRLTVT.

This clone is a singleton in its sample. The chain uses TRBV4-2 and TRBJ1-4; D is ambiguous. V lost 0 bases and J 8 bases, leaving 16 bases between the germline ends. Per the germline V gene, CDR1 is LGHNA and CDR2 is YNFKEQ. The CDR3 is 16 amino acids. The CDR3 nucleotides are TGTGCCAGCAGCCAAGATTCCTCAACAAGAGGGGAAAAACTGTTTTTT. This gives the protein CASSQDSSTRGEKLFF.